The present T cell receptor (beta chain) was sequenced within a study of T cells in Graves' hyperthyroidism and ophthalmopathy. No progression to ophthalmopathy during 18 months of follow-up defined stable disease. The table lists this clonotype with many counts. RNA transcripts gave rise to amplified TCR beta CDR3 regions. HTBI primers were used for first-round RT-PCR of the TCR CDR3. Via MiXCR, TCRdb re-called the multiplex PCR reads, giving one row per CDR3 protein. The repertoire holds about 200,000 distinct CDR3 sequences, with about 16% as singletons. This TCR derives from a man aged 35 to 55 with Graves' hyperthyroidism. The sample comprised blood.

The CDR3 nucleotides are TGTGCCAGCAGCTTAGGAGGGTTAACTCAGCCCCAGCATTTT. This sequence encodes CASSLGGLTQPQHF. The chain has TRBV7-9 and TRBJ1-5; D gene unclear. The CDR3 runs 14 residues. V lost 1 base and J 6 bases, leaving 10 bases between the germline ends. Germline V gene sequence: CDR1 SEHNR, CDR2 FQNEAQ (reference sequence).